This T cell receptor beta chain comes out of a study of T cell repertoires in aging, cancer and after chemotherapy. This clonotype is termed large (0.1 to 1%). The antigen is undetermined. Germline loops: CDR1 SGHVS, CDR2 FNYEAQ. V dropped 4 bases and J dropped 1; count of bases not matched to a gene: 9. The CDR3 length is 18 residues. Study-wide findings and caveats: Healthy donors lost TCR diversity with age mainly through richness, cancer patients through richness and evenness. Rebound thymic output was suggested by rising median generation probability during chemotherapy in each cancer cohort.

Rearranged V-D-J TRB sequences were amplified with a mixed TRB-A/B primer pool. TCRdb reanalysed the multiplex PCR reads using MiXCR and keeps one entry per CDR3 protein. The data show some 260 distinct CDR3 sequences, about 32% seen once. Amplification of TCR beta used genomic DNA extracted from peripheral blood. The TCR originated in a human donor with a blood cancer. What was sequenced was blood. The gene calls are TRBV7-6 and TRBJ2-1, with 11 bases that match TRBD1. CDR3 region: CASSSGTGGGMSYNEQFF. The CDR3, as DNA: TGTGCCAGCAGCTCCGGGACAGGGGGAGGGATGTCCTACAATGAGCAGTTCTTC.